This T cell receptor (beta chain) is drawn from a study of T cells after yellow fever vaccination. Study-level findings and limits: At approximately 95% for CD4 and 70% to 90% for CD8, most primary-vaccination clones showed up again after the booster.

A single record per CDR3 protein comes from TCRdb applying MiXCR to the 5' RACE reads. Counted here are around 350,000 distinct CDR3 sequences, roughly 10% occurring once; the ten biggest clones make up less than 20%. As to this clonotype: What it binds is not known. This could be a read error, since a much larger clone is one nucleotide away.

The source of this sequence is a man between 18 and 29 years old who received the YFV17D yellow fever vaccine. This specimen consisted of PBMCs, obtained on the day of the first yellow fever vaccination.

The CDR3, as DNA: TGTGCCAGCAGCGGCGAGTCGGGGCGGAATACGCAGTATTTT. Encoded protein: CASSGESGRNTQYF. The chain combines TRBV3-1 with TRBJ2-3; possibly TRBD1 or TRBD2 for D (5 bases each). The ends were cut back, 5 bases at V and 7 bases at J, with 16 bases in the middle. This CDR3 is 14 amino acids long. The V gene's germline CDR1 is LGHDT and CDR2 YNNKEL (reference sequence).